The 20 T cell receptor beta chains below were found in one sample sequenced in a study of blood T cells in healthy people across ages. For the second PCR, which ran for about 6 to 11 cycles, a sample-barcoded 5' primer and a J-beta primer mix were used. MiXCR, run by TCRdb on the 5' RACE reads, gives a single entry per CDR3 protein. The table lists roughly 1,700,000 distinct CDR3 sequences, over 25% of them singletons, with 6.5% to 8.5% in the top ten. Sequenced material: blood. These receptors all come from a woman aged 25 to 39 in good health.

V and J are TRBV3-1 and TRBJ1-6; D is undetermined. This CDR3 has 13 residues. Trimming pared 4 bases from V and 10 bases from J, leaving 11 bases between. Germline-derived CDR1 and CDR2 are LGHDT and YNNKEL (reference sequence). The CDR3, as DNA: TGTGCCAGCAGCCTCCGGCGGGTGTCACCCCTCCACTTT. Translation gives CASSLRRVSPLHF.

This clonotype was seen a handful of times. This chain connects TRBV18 to TRBJ1-2, with unresolved D. CDR1 and CDR2 from the germline V gene are KGHSH and LQKENI. Trimming cost V 1 base and J 0 bases, with 9 bases left between them. The length of the CDR3 is 15 residues. Here the CDR3 DNA reads TGTGCCAGCTCACCACTGGGCAGCACTAACTATGGCTACACCTTC. Amino acids: CASSPLGSTNYGYTF.

The V call is TRBV12-3 or TRBV12-4, the J call TRBJ1-2; D is unresolved. V lost 7 bases and J 4 bases, leaving 13 bases between the germline ends. This CDR3 has 13 amino acids. The CDR3 DNA reads TGTGCCAGCACCCGGTATAGGGCCTATGGCTACACCTTC. Its translation: CASTRYRAYGYTF.

The chain is built from TRBV11-3 and TRBJ2-1; 7 nucleotides agree with TRBD1. Germline V lookup: CDR1 SGHNT, CDR2 YENEEA. CDR3 length: 15 amino acids. V trimming: 1 base; J trimming: 3 bases; junction bases outside the gene matches: 3. The CDR3 spells CASSLGGQNYNEQFF. The CDR3 DNA reads as TGTGCCAGCAGCTTAGGGGGACAGAACTACAATGAGCAGTTCTTC.

This clonotype occurred a few times. The V gene is TRBV4-1, the J gene TRBJ1-2; maybe TRBD1 (5 bases). The V end was cut by 3 bases, the J end by 2 bases, with 22 bases between. This CDR3 has 18 amino acids. The germline CDR1 and CDR2 sequences are MGHRA and YSYEKL. CDR3 nucleotide sequence: TGCGCCAGCAGCCACACAACGTCTGACAGCCGTCTCAACTATGGCTACACCTTC. Translated, it gives CASSHTTSDSRLNYGYTF.

A note on this clonotype: A much larger clone differs from this one at a single base, so this may be a read error. The rearrangement uses TRBV20-1 and TRBJ2-4; D might be TRBD2 (5 bases). Germline CDR1 is DFQATT and CDR2 is SNEGSKA (reference sequence). The germline V and J ends were trimmed by 1 base and 13 bases, with 20 bases remaining between them. The CDR3 spans 14 residues. The CDR3: CSARGSLAPNEQYF. The CDR3, as DNA: TGCAGTGCTAGAGGGAGCCTAGCCCCCAATGAGCAGTACTTC.

CDR3 protein: CAGVSNEKLFF. The CDR3 DNA reads TGTGCCGGGGTCTCTAATGAAAAACTGTTTTTT. The chain combines TRBV11-3 with TRBJ1-4; D is undetermined. The CDR3 sequence is 11 residues long. The V gene lost 11 bases and the J gene lost 3 bases, with 7 bases spanning the gap. Germline CDR1 is SGHNT and CDR2 is YENEEA.

V is TRBV20-1 and J is TRBJ2-1; D uncertain. V shed 8 bases and J shed 9 bases, with 20 bases lying between them. The CDR3 sequence is 13 residues long. The germline V gene encodes CDR1 DFQATT and CDR2 SNEGSKA (reference sequence). The DNA of the CDR3 is TGCAGTCTTAAACTTCCCTCTCTGGGTGAGCAGTTCTTC. It is translated as CSLKLPSLGEQFF.

There are a few counts of this clonotype. In nucleotides, the CDR3 is TGCAGTGCTAACCACGACAGGAGTAATGAAAAACTGTTTTTT. Translation: CSANHDRSNEKLFF. This chain joins TRBV20-1 and TRBJ1-4, with D possibly TRBD1 on 6 matching bases. Germline CDR1 is DFQATT and CDR2 is SNEGSKA (reference sequence). CDR3 length: 14 amino acids. The V end was cut by 4 bases, the J end by 4 bases, with 13 bases between.

In regard to this clonotype: The junction departs from germline at one end; a sequencing error may be responsible. The rearrangement links TRBV12-3 or TRBV12-4 to TRBJ2-2, with D tentatively TRBD2 (6 bases). This CDR3 is built from 13 residues. CDR3 in amino acids: CTSRDSNTGELFF. CDR3 nucleotides: TGTACCAGCAGGGACTCGAACACCGGGGAGCTGTTTTTT.

The chain joins TRBV3-1 to TRBJ1-4; TRBD1 is a possible D gene (5 bases). V lost 0 bases to trimming and J lost 5 bases, with 13 bases between them. From germline, CDR1 is LGHDT and CDR2 YNNKEL (reference sequence). This CDR3 has 16 residues. The CDR3, as DNA: TGTGCCAGCAGCCAAGATTCGGCAGGGCCAAATGAAAAACTGTTTTTT. Translated: CASSQDSAGPNEKLFF.

This clonotype came up a few times. V gene TRBV29-1 combines with J gene TRBJ2-1, with TRBD2 identical over 9 bases. The germline V gene has CDR1 SQVTM and CDR2 ANQGSEA. Germline trimming cut 7 bases from V and 4 bases from J; bases unmatched to any gene: 2. This CDR3 has 12 amino acids. The CDR3: CSGAGGYNEQFF. The CDR3 region has the DNA TGCAGCGGTGCGGGAGGGTACAATGAGCAGTTCTTC.

The gene calls are TRBV20-1 and TRBJ2-3; the D gene is possibly TRBD1 (5 bases). CDR1 and CDR2 from the germline V gene are DFQATT and SNEGSKA (reference sequence). The CDR3 sequence is 13 residues long. The ends were cut back, 3 bases at V and 6 bases at J, with 13 bases in the middle. CDR3: CSASAGPRDTQYF. In DNA, the CDR3 is TGCAGTGCTAGTGCAGGGCCTAGGGATACGCAGTATTTT.

This clonotype was seen only a few times. The V and J genes are TRBV6-2 or TRBV6-3 and TRBJ1-5; no clear D gene. CDR1 and CDR2 (germline): MNHEY, SVGEGT. Trimming stripped 6 bases from V and 9 bases from J, with 9 bases between. This CDR3 has 11 residues. CDR3 protein: CASSRGRPQHF. CDR3 in DNA: TGTGCCAGCAGCCGTGGCCGGCCCCAGCATTTT.

The rearrangement uses TRBV7-8 and TRBJ2-4, with 8 bases fitting TRBD1. Per germline, CDR1 SGHVS and CDR2 FQNEAQ. With V trimmed by 5 bases and J by 5 bases, 5 bases remained unmatched. The CDR3 is 14 amino acids. The CDR3 coding sequence is TGTGCCAGCAGCATAGGACAGGGTGAAAACATTCAGTACTTC. This encodes CASSIGQGENIQYF.

The CDR3 sequence is CSSELGSEQYF. CDR3 coding DNA: TGCAGCTCAGAACTAGGCAGTGAGCAGTACTTC. V is TRBV29-1 and J is TRBJ2-5; D may be TRBD2 (5 bases). CDR1 SQVTM and CDR2 ANQGSEA come from the germline V gene. This CDR3 comprises 11 residues. Trimming cost V 8 bases and J 11 bases, with 18 bases left between them.

The rearrangement uses TRBV12-3 or TRBV12-4 and TRBJ1-3; perhaps TRBD1 as D (6 bases). V was shortened by 3 bases and J by 15 bases, with 21 bases between the two germline ends. This CDR3 region has 14 residues. This chain's CDR3 is CASSFAGLKGDTYF. The CDR3 DNA sequence: TGTGCCAGCAGTTTCGCCGGACTGAAAGGGGACACATATTTT.

Only a few counts were recorded for this clonotype. The rearrangement links TRBV20-1 to TRBJ2-3; 10 bases match TRBD2. Germline trimming cut 5 bases from V and 7 bases from J; bases unmatched to any gene: 6. Per the germline V gene, CDR1 is DFQATT and CDR2 is SNEGSKA (reference sequence). The CDR3 covers 13 residues. The CDR3 coding sequence is TGCAGTGCTGGAGCGGGAGGGGATAATACGCAGTATTTT. Amino acids: CSAGAGGDNTQYF.

This clonotype was seen more than once but under ten times. This chain uses TRBV20-1 with TRBJ1-5, with 9 bases that match TRBD1. V dropped 1 base and J dropped 9; count of bases not matched to a gene: 7. The length of the CDR3 is 14 residues. Germline loops: CDR1 DFQATT, CDR2 SNEGSKA (reference sequence). CDR3 region: CSARADRGGGPQHF. In DNA form, the CDR3 reads TGCAGTGCTAGAGCCGACAGGGGGGGGGGGCCCCAGCATTTT.

In the case of this clonotype: Lacking the conserved final phenylalanine or tryptophan, this CDR3 likely reflects a read error. The CDR3 DNA reads TGTGCCAGCAGCTTGGTCTGGGGGGTAGGAGAGACCCAGTACGTC. Protein: CASSLVWGVGETQYV. The chain recombines TRBV5-5 with TRBJ2-5; D possibly corresponds to TRBD2 (6 bases). The V end was cut by 0 bases, the J end by 4 bases, with 13 bases between. This CDR3 has 15 amino acids. The germline CDR1 and CDR2 sequences are SGHKS and YYEKEE (reference sequence).